This is a list of T cell receptor beta chains from one sample in a study of beta chain features in type 1 diabetes. TCRdb's table, derived via immunoSEQ multiplex PCR, lists solely in-frame clones and lacks some. The sample lists 250,000 to 300,000 clones; approximately 25% were seen once. The sequencing sample was made of naive CD4+ T cells from blood. These receptors all come from a woman in her thirties with type 1 diabetes. CDR3s include the opening cysteine and the closing phenylalanine or tryptophan. Fields, in order: J gene, D gene, clone size, V gene, CDR3 protein, CDR3 DNA. A D gene is named only where the DNA matches it firmly. The size entry is marked missing in some rows and otherwise reads once, few, many or a size class.

TRBJ2-1 | TRBD2 | . | TRBV5-1 | CASSLKVLGLAENEQFF | TGCGCCAGCAGCTTGAAAGTCTTGGGACTAGCGGAAAATGAGCAGTTCTTC
TRBJ2-5 | . | once | TRBV29-1 | CSGRLTSAETQYF | TGCAGCGGTCGACTCACTAGTGCGGAGACCCAGTACTTC
TRBJ1-2 | . | . | TRBV28 | CASSLENYGYTF | TGTGCCAGCAGCCTAGAGAACTATGGCTACACCTTC
TRBJ1-5 | TRBD1 | . | TRBV9 | CASSVGQGLSDNQPQHF | TGTGCCAGCAGCGTTGGACAGGGTCTTTCCGACAATCAGCCCCAGCATTTT
TRBJ2-3 | . | . | TRBV29-1 | CSVAVPYTDTQYF | TGCAGCGTCGCTGTACCCTACACAGATACGCAGTATTTT
TRBJ1-1 | TRBD1 | . | TRBV30 | CAWSVRQGKWITEAFF | TGTGCCTGGAGTGTACGACAGGGGAAGTGGATCACTGAAGCTTTCTTT
TRBJ1-1 | . | few | TRBV30 | CAWTHRAGAEAFF | TGTGCCTGGACCCACCGAGCAGGGGCTGAAGCTTTCTTT
TRBJ2-3 | TRBD2 | few | TRBV2 | CASGEAGGPGDTQYF | TGTGCCAGCGGAGAAGCGGGAGGGCCAGGAGATACGCAGTATTTT
TRBJ1-1 | . | few | TRBV30 | CAWTRDFGTEAFF | TGTGCCTGGACCCGGGACTTTGGAACTGAAGCTTTCTTT
TRBJ2-5 | TRBD1 | few | TRBV5-4 | CASSYTGGQETQYF | TGTGCCAGCAGCTATACAGGGGGTCAAGAGACCCAGTACTTC
TRBJ2-1 | TRBD1 | few | TRBV18 | CASSPGQGTLYNEQFF | TGTGCCAGCTCACCGGGACAGGGGACCTTATACAATGAGCAGTTCTTC
TRBJ1-5 | . | few | TRBV19 | CASSITGQNQPQHF | TGTGCCAGTAGTATTACAGGGCAAAATCAGCCCCAGCATTTT
TRBJ2-3 | . | . | TRBV6-4 | CASSDSRLPDTQYF | TGTGCCAGCAGTGACTCGAGGCTGCCGGATACGCAGTATTTT
TRBJ2-7 | . | . | TRBV7-9 | CASSLARQGWPYEQYF | TGTGCCAGCAGCTTAGCGCGGCAGGGTTGGCCCTACGAGCAGTACTTC
TRBJ2-2 | . | few | TRBV7-8 | CASSTNTGELFF | TGTGCCAGCAGCACAAACACCGGGGAGCTGTTTTTT